The clone carrying this TCR beta chain has a handful of counts. Germline V gene data show CDR1 as SEHNR and CDR2 as FQNEAQ (reference sequence). The CDR3 runs to 15 residues. Trimming took 0 bases from V and 6 from J; bases not matched to a gene: 8. The data belong to a study of regulatory T cells in long-lasting Graves disease. Building the TCR beta libraries relied on iRepertoire HTBI primers, and CDR3 regions underwent Arm-PCR. TCRdb passed the multiplex PCR reads through MiXCR, listing each CDR3 protein once. In the table there are roughly 610,000 distinct CDR3 sequences, roughly 15% of which are singletons. The sample's time point: newly diagnosed GD, antithyroid drugs for less than 3 months. PBMCs provided the RNA from which the TCR library was made. The same data also contributed to another study, on T cells in Graves' hyperthyroidism and ophthalmopathy.

This TCR derives from a woman in her twenties or thirties with Graves disease. The chain combines TRBV7-9 with TRBJ2-7; 7 bases are shared with TRBD1. The material was peripheral blood mononuclear cells (PBMCs), obtained at new diagnosis, from a patient treated with antithyroid drugs. CDR3 residues: CASSLAYNRGREQYF. The DNA of the CDR3 is TGTGCCAGCAGCTTAGCGTATAACAGGGGACGCGAGCAGTACTTC.